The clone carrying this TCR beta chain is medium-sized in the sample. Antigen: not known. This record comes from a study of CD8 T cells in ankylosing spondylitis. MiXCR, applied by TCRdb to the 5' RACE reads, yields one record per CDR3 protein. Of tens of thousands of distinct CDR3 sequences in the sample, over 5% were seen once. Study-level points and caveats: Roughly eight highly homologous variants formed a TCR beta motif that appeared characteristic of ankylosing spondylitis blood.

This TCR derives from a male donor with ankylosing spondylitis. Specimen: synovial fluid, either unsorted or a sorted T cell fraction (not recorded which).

The CDR3 sequence is CASSRYRTGSTGELFF. For the CDR3, the DNA is TGTGCCAGCAGTCGATACAGGACAGGAAGCACCGGGGAGCTGTTTTTT. This chain connects TRBV28 to TRBJ2-2; 7 positions agree with TRBD1. The ends lost 5 bases at V and 4 bases at J; junction bases unmatched: 10. The germline V gene encodes CDR1 MDHEN and CDR2 SYDVKM. The CDR3 loop spans 16 amino acids.